This entry concerns a single T cell receptor (beta chain). This sample was taken from a study of T cell changes during pregnancy in multiple sclerosis. The V and J ends lost 5 bases and 0 bases, in that order; junction bases with no gene match: 7. CDR3 length: 16 residues. The germline gives CDR1 SGHVS, CDR2 FQNEAQ. The protocol was immunoSEQ multiplex PCR, while the TCRdb copy is restricted to in-frame clones and leaves out a portion. The repertoire holds approximately 70,000 clones, with about 94% as singletons. The material sequenced was peripheral blood, taken in the first trimester of pregnancy. V usage is TRBV7-8 and J usage is TRBJ1-5; 7 nucleotides align to TRBD1. The TCR sequence derives from a female donor in good health, enrolled as a control in a pregnancy study. In nucleotides, the CDR3 is TGTGCCAGCAGCCTAACGGACAGGTTTAGCAATCAGCCCCAGCATTTT. It encodes CASSLTDRFSNQPQHF. Full variable domain (missing parts from reference TRBV7-8 and TRBJ1-5): GAGVSQSPRYKVAKRGQDVALRCDPISGHVSLFWYQQALGQGPEFLTYFQNEAQLDKSGLPSDRFFAERPEGSVSTLKIQRTQQEDSAVYLCASSLTDRFSNQPQHFGDGTRLSIL.